This T cell receptor beta chain was identified during a study of cytomegalovirus exposure and HLA in healthy donors. On the study more broadly: Within the Caucasian-associated ancestry cluster were roughly 82% of the 398 genotyped donors. Study-level results: Earlier analysis yielded a pattern in which most TCR beta V segments were productive about 90% or about 30% of the time. Later, an analysis showed that TCR beta chains associated with HLA were more clonally expanded than others that were equally common.

Amplification used 60 Vbeta primers and 13 Jbeta primers. Profiled with immunoSEQ multiplex PCR; TCRdb holds only in-frame clones, not every one. The table shows about 78,000 clones, with 60% to 85% occurring only once. This CDR3 has 16 amino acids. A remark on this clone: Its target is not known.

Sequences were obtained from PBMCs. The sequence came from a male donor in good health and CMV-seronegative. The chain couples TRBV21-1 to TRBJ1-5. TRBV21-1 is a pseudogene. The CDR3 bases are TGTGCCAGCGGCTATTGGGGGGGCTCTAGCAATCAGCCCCAGCATTTT. Its protein product is CASGYWGGSSNQPQHF.